The entry below gives a single T cell receptor (beta chain) sequence along with its context. Its antigen is still unknown. This sample stems from a study of T cell clonotyping in hematopoietic cell transplantation. Sequencing used immunoSEQ multiplex PCR; TCRdb keeps in-frame clones, though not all of them. The data hold 25,000 to 35,000 clones, with more than 85% observed a single time. Overall study findings and caveats: At the given depth, recipient repertoires were over 97% de novo clonotypes.

The time point denotes: recipient sample about 28 days before transplant, after cytoreduction. This CDR3 spans 17 amino acids. Germline values: CDR1 SGDLS, CDR2 YYNGEE. The V segment lost 3 bases and the J segment 0 bases; nucleotides outside the gene matches: 8. The rearrangement uses TRBV9 and TRBJ2-3; the match to TRBD2 covers 9 bases. The receptor was derived from a man aged 50 to 59 with acute myeloid leukemia. Some clones in this sample may be carry-over from other donors' samples. Sequences were derived from peripheral blood mononuclear cells, sampled before stem cell transplant. The CDR3, as DNA: TGTGCCAGCAGCGAGATAGCGGGAGCCACTAGCACAGATACGCAGTATTTT. Amino acids: CASSEIAGATSTDTQYF.